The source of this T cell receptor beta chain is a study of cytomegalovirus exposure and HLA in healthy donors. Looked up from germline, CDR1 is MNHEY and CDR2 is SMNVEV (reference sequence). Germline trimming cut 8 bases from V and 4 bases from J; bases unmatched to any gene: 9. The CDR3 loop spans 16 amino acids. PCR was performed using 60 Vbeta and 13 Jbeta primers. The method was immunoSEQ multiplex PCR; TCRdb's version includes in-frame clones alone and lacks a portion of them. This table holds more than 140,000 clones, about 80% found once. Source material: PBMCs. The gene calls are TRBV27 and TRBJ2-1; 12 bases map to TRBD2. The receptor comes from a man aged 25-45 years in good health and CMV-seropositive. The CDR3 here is CASRMWLAGGYNEQFF. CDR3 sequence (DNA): TGTGCCAGCCGGATGTGGCTAGCGGGGGGGTACAATGAGCAGTTCTTC.